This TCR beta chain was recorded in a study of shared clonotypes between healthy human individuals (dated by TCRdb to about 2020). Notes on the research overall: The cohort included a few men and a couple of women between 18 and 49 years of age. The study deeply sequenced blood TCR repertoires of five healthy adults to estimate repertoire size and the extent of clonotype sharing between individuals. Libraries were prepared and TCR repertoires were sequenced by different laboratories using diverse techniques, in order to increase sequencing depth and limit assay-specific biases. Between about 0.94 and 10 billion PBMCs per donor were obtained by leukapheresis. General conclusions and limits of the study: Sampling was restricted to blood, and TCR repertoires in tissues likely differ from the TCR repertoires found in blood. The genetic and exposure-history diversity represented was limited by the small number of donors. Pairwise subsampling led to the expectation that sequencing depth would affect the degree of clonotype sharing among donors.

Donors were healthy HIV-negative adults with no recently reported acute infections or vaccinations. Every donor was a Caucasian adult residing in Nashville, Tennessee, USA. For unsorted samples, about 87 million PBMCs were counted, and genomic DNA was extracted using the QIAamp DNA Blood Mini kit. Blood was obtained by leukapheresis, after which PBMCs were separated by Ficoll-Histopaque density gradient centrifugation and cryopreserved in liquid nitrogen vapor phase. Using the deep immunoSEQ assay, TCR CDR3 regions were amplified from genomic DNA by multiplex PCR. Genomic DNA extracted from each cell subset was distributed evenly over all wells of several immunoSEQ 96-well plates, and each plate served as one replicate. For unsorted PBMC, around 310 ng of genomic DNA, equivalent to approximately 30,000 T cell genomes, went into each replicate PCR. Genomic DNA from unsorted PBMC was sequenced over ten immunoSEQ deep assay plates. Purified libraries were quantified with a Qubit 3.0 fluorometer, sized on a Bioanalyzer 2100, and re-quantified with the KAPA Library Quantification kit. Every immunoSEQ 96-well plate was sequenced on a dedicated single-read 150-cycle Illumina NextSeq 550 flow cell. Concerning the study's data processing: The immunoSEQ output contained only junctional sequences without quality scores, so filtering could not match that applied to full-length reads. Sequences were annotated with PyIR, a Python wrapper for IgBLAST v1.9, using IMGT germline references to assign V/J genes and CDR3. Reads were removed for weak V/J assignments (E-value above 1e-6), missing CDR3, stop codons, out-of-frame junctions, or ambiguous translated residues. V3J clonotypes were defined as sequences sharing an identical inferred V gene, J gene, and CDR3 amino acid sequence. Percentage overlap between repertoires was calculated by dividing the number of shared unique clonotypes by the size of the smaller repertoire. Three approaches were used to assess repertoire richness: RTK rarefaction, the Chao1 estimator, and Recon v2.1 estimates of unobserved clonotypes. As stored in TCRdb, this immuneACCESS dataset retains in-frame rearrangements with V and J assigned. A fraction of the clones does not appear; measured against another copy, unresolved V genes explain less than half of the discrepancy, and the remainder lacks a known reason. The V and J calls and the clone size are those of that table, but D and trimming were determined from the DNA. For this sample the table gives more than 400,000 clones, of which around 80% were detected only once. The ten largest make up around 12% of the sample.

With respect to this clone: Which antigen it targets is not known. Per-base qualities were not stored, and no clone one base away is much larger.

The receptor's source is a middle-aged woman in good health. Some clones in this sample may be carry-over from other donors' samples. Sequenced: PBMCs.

Here is the DNA: TGTGCCAGCAGCGTAGGTCTATTCGGGACTAGCGGAAGTCTTCAGTTCTTC. This translates into CASSVGLFGTSGSLQFF. The chain employs TRBV9 and TRBJ2-1; 11 bases in between match TRBD2. At the junction V is shortened by 0 bases and J by 13 bases; bases outside the gene matches: 15. As encoded in the germline V gene, CDR1 is SGDLS while CDR2 is YYNGEE. The CDR3 starts with the cysteine, ends with the phenylalanine, and has 17 residues. The only DNA kept is the CDR3, 51 bases in frame from the first base.